These 31 T cell receptor beta chains share one sample of origin, sequenced in a study of vaccination and CD4 T cells after COVID-19. These TCRs' antigens remain unknown. This sample's treatment: approximately nine-day PBMC culture with coronavirus spike peptide pools or control peptides (ViraFEST assay). Researchers used the Oncomine TCR Beta short-read assay to sequence DNA from cultured CD4+ T cells. TCRdb reanalysed the PCR reads using MiXCR and keeps one entry per CDR3 protein. The table includes 8,500 to 14,000 distinct CDR3 sequences, around 58% detected once. The sequencing input was CD4+ T cells from blood, cultured in vitro. Every receptor here comes from a human donor who had recovered from COVID-19.

DNA of the CDR3: TGTGCCAGCAGCTTAGGGGCGAGCAATCAGCCCCAGCATTTT. It codes for CASSLGASNQPQHF. The chain links TRBV7-9 to TRBJ1-5; D is unresolved. The CDR3 length is 14 residues. CDR1 is SEHNR, CDR2 FQNEAQ, per germline (reference sequence). Trimming shortened V by 1 base and J by 1 base, and 5 bases separated the two germline ends.

V usage is TRBV5-1 and J usage is TRBJ1-1; the D is unclear. This CDR3 has 13 residues. Germline-derived CDR1 and CDR2 are SGHRS and YFSETQ. Trimming took 4 bases from V and 1 from J, leaving 8 bases between them. The CDR3 DNA reads TGCGCCAGCAGCGGGTCAGAGAACACTGAAGCTTTCTTT. It yields the protein CASSGSENTEAFF.

The chain has TRBV2 and TRBJ1-1; D is ambiguous. This CDR3 has 14 amino acids. V was pared by 3 bases and J by 4 bases, with 12 bases between. The germline V gene encodes CDR1 SNHLY and CDR2 FYNNEI. The CDR3 loop reads CASSDHTRPTEAFF. The CDR3 nucleotides are TGTGCCAGCAGTGATCACACCAGGCCCACTGAAGCTTTCTTT.

CDR3: CASSPSTRFGNEQFF. DNA for the CDR3: TGTGCCAGCAGCCCGTCCACCCGATTTGGCAATGAGCAGTTCTTC. The V gene is TRBV5-6, the J gene TRBJ2-1; no reliable D call. CDR1 and CDR2 (germline): SGHDT, YYEEEE. Trimming pared 4 bases from V and 6 bases from J, leaving 17 bases between. This CDR3 region has 15 residues. The full variable domain, with the rest looked up from reference TRBV5-6 and TRBJ2-1, is DAGVTQSPTHLIKTRGQQVTLRCSPKSGHDTVSWYQQALGQGPQFIFQYYEEEERQRGNFPDRFSGHQFPNYSSELNVNALLLGDSALYLCASSPSTRFGNEQFFGPGTRLTVL.

This clonotype was seen only a few times. This rearrangement joins TRBV2 to TRBJ1-2; TRBD1 matches at 10 bases. Germline values: CDR1 SNHLY, CDR2 FYNNEI. The CDR3 runs 12 residues. J was trimmed by 8 bases and V by 10 bases; bases with no gene match: 7. CDR3 sequence (DNA): TGTGCCACCACCGGGACAGGGGAAGGCTACACCTTC. Translated: CATTGTGEGYTF.

The chain recombines TRBV28 with TRBJ1-1, with TRBD1 matching over 7 bases. The germline gives CDR1 MDHEN, CDR2 SYDVKM. The CDR3 loop spans 17 amino acids. V gave up 6 bases and J gave up 0 bases; unmatched junction bases: 13. CDR3 in amino acids: CASRSWTGFGVNTEAFF. The CDR3 DNA sequence: TGTGCCAGCAGATCCTGGACAGGATTTGGGGTGAACACTGAAGCTTTCTTT.

This clonotype has a handful of counts. The chain combines TRBV20-1 with TRBJ1-5; possibly TRBD1 for D (6 bases). Between the trimmed V and J ends, which lost 0 bases and 0 bases, there was a span of 15 bases. The CDR3 length is 17 residues. Germline CDR1 reads DFQATT; CDR2 reads SNEGSKA (reference sequence). DNA of the CDR3: TGCAGTGCTAGAGAAATAAAAACGACAGGTAGCAATCAGCCCCAGCATTTT. Protein: CSAREIKTTGSNQPQHF.

The CDR3 loop is CASSWVETGNIQYF. CDR3 DNA: TGTGCCAGCAGTTGGGTCGAAACCGGCAACATTCAGTACTTC. V usage is TRBV6-5 and J usage is TRBJ2-4; D is unclear. This CDR3 region has 14 residues. Germline V gene sequence: CDR1 MNHEY, CDR2 SVGAGI. Deletions cut 4 bases from V and 7 bases from J, with 14 bases between.

In its sample, this clonotype was seen once. CDR3 DNA sequence: TGTGCCAGCAGCAAAGCGGGGCTAGCTTCCTACGAGCAGTACTTC. Its translation: CASSKAGLASYEQYF. The chain uses TRBV11-2 and TRBJ2-7; 7 nucleotides line up with TRBD2. From germline, CDR1 is SGHAT and CDR2 FQNNGV. J lost 1 base, V lost 5 bases, and 8 bases had no gene match. The CDR3 contains 15 residues.

This clonotype was picked up a small number of times. The CDR3 here is CSARDSWAGVGYEQYF. The CDR3 DNA is TGCAGTGCTAGAGATTCTTGGGCGGGCGTTGGATACGAGCAGTACTTC. The chain has TRBV20-1 and TRBJ2-7; perhaps TRBD2 as D (5 bases). V was cut by 0 bases and J by 4 bases, with 19 bases left in between. Germline assignment: CDR1 DFQATT and CDR2 SNEGSKA (reference sequence). The CDR3 has 16 amino acids.

The gene calls are TRBV11-1 and TRBJ1-6; TRBD1 is a possible D gene (5 bases). The CDR3 contains 15 residues. Between the trimmed V and J ends, which lost 5 bases and 7 bases, there was a span of 15 bases. Germline CDR1 and CDR2: SGHAT and FQDESV (reference sequence). The CDR3 DNA is TGTGCCAGCAGCATGGGGGTGGGGGTAAATTCACCCCTCCACTTT. It yields the protein CASSMGVGVNSPLHF.

The CDR3 nucleotides read TGTGCCAGCACAGGGGGCACGAACACCGGGGAGCTGTTTTTT. As protein: CASTGGTNTGELFF. V gene TRBV6-1 combines with J gene TRBJ2-2; 8 bases match TRBD1. V trimming: 7 bases; J trimming: 0 bases; junction bases outside the gene matches: 1. The germline V gene has CDR1 MNHNS and CDR2 SASEGT. CDR3 length: 14 residues.

The CDR3 DNA is TGTGCCAGCAGCACCTATAGCAATCAGCCCCAGCATTTT. Encoded protein: CASSTYSNQPQHF. The rearrangement links TRBV5-6 to TRBJ1-5; D uncertain. The CDR3 is made up of 13 amino acids. Germline V gene sequence: CDR1 SGHDT, CDR2 YYEEEE. V dropped 4 bases and J dropped 0 bases, with 5 bases sitting between them.

This clonotype was found a few times. The rearrangement links TRBV29-1 to TRBJ2-7; 11 positions agree with TRBD2. Trimming removed 4 bases from V and 4 bases from J; junction bases left unmatched: 0. The CDR3 consists of 12 residues. Germline V gene lookup returns CDR1 SQVTM and CDR2 ANQGSEA. The DNA of the CDR3 is TGCAGCGTTGGGACTAGCGGGTACGAGCAGTACTTC. Translated: CSVGTSGYEQYF.

V is TRBV12-3 or TRBV12-4 and J is TRBJ1-5; D uncertain. V gave up 6 bases and J gave up 2 bases, with 5 bases separating them. The CDR3 is made up of 12 amino acids. This CDR3 is CASRDGNQPQHF. The CDR3, as DNA: TGTGCCAGCAGGGATGGCAATCAGCCCCAGCATTTT.

This clonotype was seen a handful of times. V usage is TRBV7-3 and J usage is TRBJ1-1; D call uncertain. This CDR3 spans 13 amino acids. Trimming left V 1 base short and J 5 bases short, with 8 bases between. The V gene's germline CDR1 is SGHTA and CDR2 FQGTGA. This chain's CDR3 is CASSLRQATEAFF. CDR3 DNA sequence: TGTGCCAGCAGCTTAAGGCAGGCGACTGAAGCTTTCTTT.

The CDR3 DNA is TGTGCCAGCAGCTTCCGGACAGGGGACTCCTACAATGAGCAGTTCTTC. It specifies CASSFRTGDSYNEQFF. The chain carries TRBV11-3 and TRBJ2-1; 9 bases are shared with TRBD1. CDR1 SGHNT and CDR2 YENEEA come from the germline V gene. The trim removed 3 bases at V and 0 bases at J, leaving 3 bases unmatched. The CDR3 is 16 amino acids.

There are a few counts of this clonotype. This sequence joins TRBV7-9 and TRBJ2-2, with D hard to call. V shed 0 bases and J shed 8 bases, with 7 bases lying between them. CDR1 SEHNR and CDR2 FQNEAQ come from the germline V gene (reference sequence). The CDR3 loop spans 13 amino acids. CDR3 DNA sequence: TGTGCCAGCAGCTTAGCCCTAGGAGGGGAGCTGTTTTTT. Translated, it gives CASSLALGGELFF.

The V call is TRBV5-1, the J call TRBJ2-5; 8 bases are shared with TRBD1. The ends lost 4 bases at V and 4 bases at J; junction bases unmatched: 6. CDR1 is SGHRS, CDR2 YFSETQ, per germline. The length of the CDR3 is 14 residues. The CDR3 bases are TGCGCCAGCAGCGAACAGGGGGTGATAGAGACCCAGTACTTC. This translates into CASSEQGVIETQYF.

This chain links TRBV6-1 with TRBJ1-6; 10 bases fit TRBD1. Germline V CDR1 and CDR2: MNHNS, SASEGT. With 1 base clipped from V and 9 bases from J, the junction kept 0 bases outside the gene matches. The CDR3 loop spans 14 amino acids. CDR3 coding DNA: TGTGCCAGCAGTGAAGGACAGGGGGCTTCACCCCTCCACTTT. This gives the protein CASSEGQGASPLHF.

The chain joins TRBV10-1 to TRBJ1-3; D remains unclear. V gave up 5 bases and J gave up 0 bases, with 5 bases separating them. The CDR3 sequence is 13 residues long. Germline loops: CDR1 WNHNN, CDR2 SYGVQD (reference sequence). CDR3 nucleotides: TGCGCCAGCAGTCCAGCCTCTGGAAACACCATATATTTT. This translates into CASSPASGNTIYF.

Sample share makes this clonotype medium-sized. The V gene is TRBV7-9, the J gene TRBJ2-2; unclear D gene. The germline V gene has CDR1 SEHNR and CDR2 FQNEAQ (reference sequence). The CDR3 spans 15 residues. The V end was cut by 4 bases, the J end by 9 bases, with 18 bases between. CDR3 loop: CASSSSGGLQRELFF. The CDR3 nucleotides read TGTGCCAGCAGCTCATCGGGTGGGCTCCAGCGGGAGCTGTTTTTT. The complete variable domain, with remaining parts taken from reference TRBV7-9 and TRBJ2-2, reads DTGVSQNPRHKITKRGQNVTFRCDPISEHNRLYWYRQTLGQGPEFLTYFQNEAQLEKSRLLSDRFSAERPKGSFSTLEIQRTEQGDSAMYLCASSSSGGLQRELFFGEGSRLTVL.

The genes are TRBV24-1 and TRBJ1-1; 8 bases are a match to TRBD1. Germline loops: CDR1 KGHDR, CDR2 SFDVKD. The CDR3 runs to 14 residues. V trimming: 6 bases; J trimming: 1 base; junction bases outside the gene matches: 3. The chain's CDR3 is CATSRTGSNTEAFF. The DNA for the CDR3 is TGTGCCACCAGTAGGACAGGGTCGAACACTGAAGCTTTCTTT.

The chain joins TRBV11-3 to TRBJ2-4, with D maybe TRBD2 (6 bases). CDR3 length: 15 amino acids. Germline CDR1 reads SGHNT; CDR2 reads YENEEA. Trimming pared 4 bases from V and 7 bases from J, leaving 17 bases between. The CDR3: CASSSSSGEGNIQYF. The CDR3 nucleotides are TGTGCCAGCAGCTCTAGTAGCGGAGAAGGGAACATTCAGTACTTC.

In its sample, this clonotype ranks as medium-sized. The rearrangement joins TRBV7-2 to TRBJ2-5; 9 bases fit TRBD2. Trimming cost V 1 base and J 5 bases; bases outside gene matches: 20. This CDR3 contains 20 residues. Per the germline V gene, CDR1 is SGHTA and CDR2 is FQGNSA. CDR3 residues: CASSLGGRGSGRRVWETQYF. DNA of the CDR3: TGTGCCAGCAGCTTAGGGGGCCGAGGGAGCGGGAGGAGAGTGTGGGAGACCCAGTACTTC. Supplemented by reference TRBV7-2 and TRBJ2-5, the full variable domain reads GAGVSQSPSNKVTEKGKDVELRCDPISGHTALYWYRQSLGQGLEFLIYFQGNSAPDKSGLPSDRFSAERTGGSVSTLTIQRTQQEDSAVYLCASSLGGRGSGRRVWETQYFGPGTRLLVL.

The chain recombines TRBV7-9 with TRBJ2-7; no reliable D call. The CDR3 extends over 16 amino acids. CDR1 and CDR2 from the germline V gene are SEHNR and FQNEAQ (reference sequence). Between the trimmed V and J ends, which lost 1 base and 4 bases, there was a span of 17 bases. Here the CDR3 reads CASSLGNTILPYEQYF. CDR3 bases: TGTGCCAGCAGCTTAGGGAACACAATCCTACCTTACGAGCAGTACTTC.

This clonotype has a handful of counts. The V and J genes are TRBV27 and TRBJ2-3; D could derive from TRBD1 or TRBD2 (5 bases each). Per the germline V gene, CDR1 is MNHEY and CDR2 is SMNVEV (reference sequence). The CDR3 is 16 amino acids. V lost 5 bases to trimming and J lost 0 bases, with 15 bases between them. CDR3 nucleotides: TGTGCCAGCAGTCCCCTGGGGACCGCTAGCACAGATACGCAGTATTTT. Protein sequence: CASSPLGTASTDTQYF.

This chain links TRBV6-1 with TRBJ2-7; TRBD2 matches at 7 bases. CDR3 length equals 13 residues. V lost 7 bases and J lost 1; bases outside the gene matches: 4. From germline, CDR1 is MNHNS and CDR2 SASEGT. CDR3 sequence reads: CASTRGSSYEQYF. For the CDR3, the DNA is TGTGCCAGCACCCGCGGGAGTTCCTACGAGCAGTACTTC.

This clonotype was detected a few times. This chain links TRBV29-1 with TRBJ1-2, with D unresolved. Germline CDR1 is SQVTM and CDR2 is ANQGSEA. V was cut by 0 bases and J by 4 bases, with 6 bases left in between. There are 12 residues in the CDR3. CDR3 in DNA: TGCAGCGTTGAAGACCGGACCTATGGCTACACCTTC. Amino acid sequence: CSVEDRTYGYTF. The variable domain in full, completed from reference TRBV29-1 and TRBJ1-2, reads SAVISQKPSRDICQRGTSLTIQCQVDSQVTMMFWYRQQPGQSLTLIATANQGSEATYESGFVIDKFPISRPNLTFSTLTVSNMSPEDSSIYLCSVEDRTYGYTFGSGTRLTVV.

The chain has TRBV20-1 and TRBJ2-5; 12 bases align to TRBD2. The CDR3 runs 17 residues. Germline CDR1 reads DFQATT; CDR2 reads SNEGSKA (reference sequence). V gave up 4 bases and J gave up 5 bases; unmatched junction bases: 14. The CDR3 DNA reads TGCAGTGCTACTCGCCTTGGGGCTAGCGGGAGGGGGGAGACCCAGTACTTC. This codes for CSATRLGASGRGETQYF.

The chain is built from TRBV28 and TRBJ2-1, with 11 bases fitting TRBD2. Germline V gives CDR1 MDHEN, CDR2 SYDVKM. V was pared by 8 bases and J by 4 bases, with 7 bases of the junction left unmatched. There are 15 residues in the CDR3. CDR3 region: CASGLAGGPYNEQFF. The CDR3 bases are TGTGCCAGCGGCCTAGCGGGGGGCCCGTACAATGAGCAGTTCTTC.